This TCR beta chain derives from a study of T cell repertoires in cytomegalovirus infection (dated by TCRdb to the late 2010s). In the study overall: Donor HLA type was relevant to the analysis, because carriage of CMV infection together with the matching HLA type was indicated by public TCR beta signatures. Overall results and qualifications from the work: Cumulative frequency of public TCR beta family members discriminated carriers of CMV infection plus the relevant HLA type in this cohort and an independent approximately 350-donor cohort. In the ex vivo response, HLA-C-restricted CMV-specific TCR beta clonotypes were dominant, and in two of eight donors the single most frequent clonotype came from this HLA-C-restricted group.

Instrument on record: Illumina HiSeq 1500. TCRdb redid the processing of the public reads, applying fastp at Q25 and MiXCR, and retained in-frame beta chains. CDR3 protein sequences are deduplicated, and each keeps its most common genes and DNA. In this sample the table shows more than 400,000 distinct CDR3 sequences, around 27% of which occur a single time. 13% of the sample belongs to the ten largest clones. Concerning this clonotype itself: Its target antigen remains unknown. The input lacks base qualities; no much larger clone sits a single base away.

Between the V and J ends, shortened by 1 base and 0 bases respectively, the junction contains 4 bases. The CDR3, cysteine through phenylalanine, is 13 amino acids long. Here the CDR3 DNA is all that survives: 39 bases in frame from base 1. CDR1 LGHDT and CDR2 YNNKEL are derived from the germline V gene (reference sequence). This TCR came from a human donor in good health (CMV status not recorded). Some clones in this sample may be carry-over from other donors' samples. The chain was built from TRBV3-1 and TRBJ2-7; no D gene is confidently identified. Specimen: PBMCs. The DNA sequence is TGTGCCAGCAGCCAAGGGGACTCCTACGAGCAGTACTTC. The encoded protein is CASSQGDSYEQYF.